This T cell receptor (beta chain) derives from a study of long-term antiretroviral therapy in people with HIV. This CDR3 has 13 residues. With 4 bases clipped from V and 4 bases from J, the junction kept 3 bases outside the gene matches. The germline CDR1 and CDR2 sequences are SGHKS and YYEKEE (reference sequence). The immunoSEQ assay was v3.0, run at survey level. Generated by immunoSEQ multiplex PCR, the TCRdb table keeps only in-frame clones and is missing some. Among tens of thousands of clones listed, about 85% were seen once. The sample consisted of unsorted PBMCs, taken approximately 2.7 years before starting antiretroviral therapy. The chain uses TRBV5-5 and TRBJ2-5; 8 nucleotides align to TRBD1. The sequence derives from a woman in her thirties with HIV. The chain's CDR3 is CASSTGQGETQYF. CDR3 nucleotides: TGTGCCAGCAGCACCGGACAGGGAGAGACCCAGTACTTC.